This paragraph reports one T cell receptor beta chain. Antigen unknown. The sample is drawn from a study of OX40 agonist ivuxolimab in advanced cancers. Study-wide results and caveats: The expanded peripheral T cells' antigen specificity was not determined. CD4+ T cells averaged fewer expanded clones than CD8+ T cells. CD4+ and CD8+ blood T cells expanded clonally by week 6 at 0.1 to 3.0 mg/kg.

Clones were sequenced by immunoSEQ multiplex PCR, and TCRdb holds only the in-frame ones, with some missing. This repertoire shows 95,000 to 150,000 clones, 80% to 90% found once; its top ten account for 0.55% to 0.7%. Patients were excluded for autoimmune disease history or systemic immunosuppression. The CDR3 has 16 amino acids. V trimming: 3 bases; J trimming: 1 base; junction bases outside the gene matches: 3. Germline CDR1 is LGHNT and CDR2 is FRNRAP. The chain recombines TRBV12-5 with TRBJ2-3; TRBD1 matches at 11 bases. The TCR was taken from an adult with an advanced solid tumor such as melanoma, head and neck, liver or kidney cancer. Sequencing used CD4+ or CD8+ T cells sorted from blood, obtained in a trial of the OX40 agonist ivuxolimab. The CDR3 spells CASGFRDRGGTDTQYF. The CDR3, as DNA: TGTGCTAGTGGTTTCCGGGACAGGGGGGGCACAGATACGCAGTATTTT.